Listed here are 8 T cell receptor beta chains from one sample, sequenced in a study of OX40 agonist ivuxolimab in advanced cancers. Profiled with immunoSEQ multiplex PCR; TCRdb holds only in-frame clones, not every one. The table lists about 33,000 clones, approximately 89% of them singletons. The sequences come from CD4+ or CD8+ T cells sorted from blood, collected in a trial of the OX40 agonist ivuxolimab. Every receptor here comes from an adult with an advanced solid tumor such as melanoma, head and neck, liver or kidney cancer.

The rearrangement joins TRBV5-5 to TRBJ2-5; D is possibly TRBD1 (6 bases). The CDR3 length is 12 residues. Trimming removed 5 bases at V and 5 bases at J, with 10 bases between. The germline gives CDR1 SGHKS, CDR2 YYEKEE (reference sequence). This CDR3 reads CASRQGWETQYF. CDR3 DNA sequence: TGTGCCAGCAGACAGGGTTGGGAGACCCAGTACTTC. Together with reference TRBV5-5 and TRBJ2-5, the CDR3 gives the full variable domain: DAGVTQSPTHLIKTRGQQVTLRCSPISGHKSVSWYQQVLGQGPQFIFQYYEKEERGRGNFPDRFSARQFPNYSSELNVNALLLGDSALYLCASRQGWETQYFGPGTRLLVL.

The chain recombines TRBV11-2 with TRBJ2-7; TRBD1 agrees at 7 bases. Germline-derived CDR1 and CDR2 are SGHAT and FQNNGV. Trimming removed 3 bases from V and 5 bases from J; junction bases left unmatched: 10. This CDR3 region has 15 residues. CDR3 protein: CASSFTTGQRDEQYF. The CDR3 DNA reads TGTGCCAGCAGCTTTACAACGGGACAGCGTGACGAGCAGTACTTC.

This chain joins TRBV27 and TRBJ1-6; possibly TRBD1 for D (5 bases). CDR3 length: 12 amino acids. Deletions cut 3 bases from V and 13 bases from J, with 10 bases between. Germline V gene data show CDR1 as MNHEY and CDR2 as SMNVEV (reference sequence). CDR3 nucleotide sequence: TGTGCCAGCAGTTTTGGGGGGGATCCCCTCCACTTT. It encodes CASSFGGDPLHF.

The chain uses TRBV7-9 and TRBJ2-3; TRBD2 aligns across 9 bases. V was pared by 5 bases and J by 7 bases, with 22 bases of the junction left unmatched. CDR1 and CDR2 (germline): SEHNR, FQNEAQ (reference sequence). The length of the CDR3 is 19 residues. Here the CDR3 reads CASSPRRESGRRGLYTQYF. As DNA, the CDR3 is TGTGCCAGCAGCCCGCGGCGGGAAAGCGGGAGGAGGGGTCTATATACGCAGTATTTT.

This chain's CDR3 is CASSLARASKPGETQYF. The DNA for the CDR3 is TGTGCCAGCAGCTTAGCCAGGGCTAGCAAGCCCGGGGAGACCCAGTACTTC. The rearrangement joins TRBV7-2 to TRBJ2-5; D assignment may be TRBD1 or TRBD2 (5 bases each). Per the germline V gene, CDR1 is SGHTA and CDR2 is FQGNSA. CDR3 size: 17 residues. Trimming took 0 bases from V and 5 from J, leaving 19 bases between them.

This chain uses TRBV9 with TRBJ1-6; D uncertain. V was pared by 0 bases and J by 8 bases, with 9 bases between. The CDR3 loop spans 14 amino acids. Per germline, CDR1 SGDLS and CDR2 YYNGEE. In nucleotides, the CDR3 is TGTGCCAGCAGCGTAGTAGGGCGAGATTCACCCCTCCACTTT. Protein product: CASSVVGRDSPLHF.

The chain has TRBV28 and TRBJ1-5; D uncertain. Germline CDR1 and CDR2: MDHEN and SYDVKM. This CDR3 contains 11 residues. The germline V and J ends were trimmed by 5 bases and 3 bases, with 2 bases remaining between them. Here the CDR3 reads CASSLNQPQHF. CDR3 bases: TGTGCCAGCAGTCTCAATCAGCCCCAGCATTTT. Full variable domain (missing parts from reference TRBV28 and TRBJ1-5): DVKVTQSSRYLVKRTGEKVFLECVQDMDHENMFWYRQDPGLGLRLIYFSYDVKMKEKGDIPEGYSVSREKKERFSLILESASTNQTSMYLCASSLNQPQHFGDGTRLSIL.

The V gene is TRBV5-1, the J gene TRBJ2-5; 12 bases agree with TRBD2. Germline trimming cut 3 bases from V and 7 bases from J; bases unmatched to any gene: 7. Germline values: CDR1 SGHRS, CDR2 YFSETQ. This CDR3 is 15 amino acids long. The CDR3 nucleotides read TGCGCCAGCAGCTCCCTAGCGGGAGGGCTGGCGACCCAGTACTTC. Translating gives CASSSLAGGLATQYF.